Shown below are 27 T cell receptor beta chains from a single sample sequenced in a study of blood T cell repertoires in COVID-19. TCRdb's copy holds only in-frame clones and misses some; the assay was immunoSEQ multiplex PCR. Here the sample spans about 200,000 clones, roughly 80% being singletons. Sample: peripheral blood. Every receptor here comes from an elderly woman with acute or convalescent COVID-19.

The chain employs TRBV4-1 and TRBJ2-6; D is possibly TRBD1 (5 bases). Trimming cost V 1 base and J 0 bases, with 13 bases left between them. Germline CDR1 is MGHRA and CDR2 is YSYEKL. The length of the CDR3 is 18 residues. The CDR3 DNA reads as TGCGCCAGCAGCCAAGGGGCAGGGTATTACTCTGGGGCCAACGTCCTGACTTTC. This translates into CASSQGAGYYSGANVLTF.

The gene calls are TRBV9 and TRBJ2-7; 7 bases are shared with TRBD2. In germline, CDR1 is SGDLS, CDR2 YYNGEE. CDR3 length: 16 amino acids. V was clipped by 4 bases and J by 2 bases; unmatched bases: 12. The CDR3 spells CASSKAAGTTPYEQYF. The CDR3 DNA sequence: TGTGCCAGCAGCAAAGCCGCCGGGACTACCCCCTACGAGCAGTACTTC.

The chain combines TRBV3-1 (or the pseudogene TRBV3-2) with TRBJ1-5, with 7 positions matching TRBD1. Trimming cost V 0 bases and J 6 bases; bases outside gene matches: 2. Germline CDR1 and CDR2: LGHDT and YNNKEL (reference sequence). This CDR3 is 14 amino acids long. Here the CDR3 reads CASSQEGGGQPQHF. Written as DNA, the CDR3 is TGTGCCAGCAGCCAAGAAGGGGGCGGTCAGCCCCAGCATTTT.

The chain is built from TRBV4-2 and TRBJ2-2; 8 positions agree with TRBD2. Looked up from germline, CDR1 is LGHNA and CDR2 is YNFKEQ. With 4 bases clipped from V and 5 bases from J, the junction kept 9 bases outside the gene matches. This CDR3 contains 16 residues. CDR3 coding DNA: TGTGCCAGCAGCCCAGCGGGAGCGACGGGGACCGGGGAGCTGTTTTTT. This codes for CASSPAGATGTGELFF.

This sequence joins TRBV7-2 and TRBJ2-5; D gene ambiguous. Per germline, CDR1 SGHTA and CDR2 FQGNSA. V lost 1 base and J 7 bases, leaving 7 bases between the germline ends. This CDR3 region has 12 residues. The CDR3: CASSLGLMTQYF. As DNA, the CDR3 is TGTGCCAGCAGCTTAGGACTTATGACCCAGTACTTC.

This chain links TRBV2 with TRBJ2-5; possibly TRBD2 for D (6 bases). V lost 8 bases and J lost 1, with 11 bases in between. The length of the CDR3 is 13 residues. Germline CDR1 is SNHLY and CDR2 is FYNNEI. CDR3 residues: CASGPGLQETQYF. CDR3 coding DNA: TGTGCCAGCGGTCCGGGACTCCAAGAGACCCAGTACTTC.

The rearrangement uses TRBV14 and TRBJ1-4; D unresolved. The CDR3 is 14 amino acids. The germline V and J ends were trimmed by 0 bases and 6 bases, with 8 bases remaining between them. From germline, CDR1 is SGHDN and CDR2 FVKESK. The CDR3 protein is CASSQDRVDEKLFF. In DNA, the CDR3 is TGTGCCAGCAGCCAAGATCGGGTTGATGAAAAACTGTTTTTT.

V gene TRBV6-4 combines with J gene TRBJ2-1, with 7 positions matching TRBD2. J was trimmed by 5 bases and V by 6 bases; bases with no gene match: 7. This CDR3 is 14 amino acids long. CDR1 is MRHNA and CDR2 is SNTAGT in the germline V gene. The CDR3 reads CASREAGEDNEQFF. In DNA form, the CDR3 reads TGTGCCAGCAGGGAGGCGGGGGAAGACAATGAGCAGTTCTTC.

This clone was detected only once. The gene calls are TRBV19 and TRBJ2-7; D perhaps matches TRBD2 (6 bases). This CDR3 contains 15 residues. V dropped 0 bases and J dropped 3 bases, with 12 bases sitting between them. Germline CDR1 reads LNHDA; CDR2 reads SQIVND (reference sequence). The CDR3 protein is CASSIDRPRGYEQYF. CDR3 nucleotides: TGTGCCAGTAGTATAGATCGACCGCGGGGCTACGAGCAGTACTTC.

The gene calls are TRBV4-1 and TRBJ2-3; weak D call: TRBD1 (5 bases). The CDR3 runs 16 residues. Trimming stripped 1 base from V and 1 base from J, with 12 bases between. Germline-derived CDR1 and CDR2 are MGHRA and YSYEKL. CDR3 sequence (DNA): TGCGCCAGCAGCCAAGTGCGTCAAGGGGGCACAGATACGCAGTATTTT. It translates to CASSQVRQGGTDTQYF.

The J gene is TRBJ2-5, the V gene TRBV2; 14 bases align to TRBD2. The trim removed 6 bases at V and 4 bases at J, leaving 7 bases unmatched. Germline values: CDR1 SNHLY, CDR2 FYNNEI. The CDR3 contains 16 residues. CDR3 protein: CASRIGLAGGRETQYF. The CDR3, as DNA: TGTGCCAGCAGGATCGGACTAGCGGGGGGAAGAGAGACCCAGTACTTC. The entire variable domain, with the rest obtained from reference TRBV2 and TRBJ2-5, is as follows: EPEVTQTPSHQVTQMGQEVILRCVPISNHLYFYWYRQILGQKVEFLVSFYNNEISEKSEIFDDQFSVERPDGSNFTLKIRSTKLEDSAMYFCASRIGLAGGRETQYFGPGTRLLVL.

The chain carries TRBV4-2 and TRBJ1-6; TRBD1 is a possible D gene (6 bases). Germline loops: CDR1 LGHNA, CDR2 YNFKEQ. This CDR3 spans 21 amino acids. Trimming removed 4 bases from V and 0 bases from J, with 25 bases in between. The DNA of the CDR3 is TGTGCCAGCAGCCCCAACCGGGATGGGGCAGGGGCGGGCTCCTATAATTCACCCCTCCACTTT. Amino acids: CASSPNRDGAGAGSYNSPLHF.

The chain is built from TRBV5-1 and TRBJ2-2; the match to TRBD2 covers 7 bases. In germline, CDR1 is SGHRS, CDR2 YFSETQ. The CDR3 is made up of 16 amino acids. V dropped 0 bases and J dropped 4; count of bases not matched to a gene: 6. DNA for the CDR3: TGCGCCAGCAGCTTGGAGTCTAGCGGAGGCACCGGGGAGCTGTTTTTT. Protein: CASSLESSGGTGELFF.

V and J are TRBV19 and TRBJ2-1, with 13 nucleotides matching TRBD2. The CDR3 contains 15 residues. Trimming took 7 bases from V and 8 from J; bases not matched to a gene: 8. Germline-derived CDR1 and CDR2 are LNHDA and SQIVND (reference sequence). CDR3 loop: CASNLGTSGEYEQFF. CDR3 nucleotide sequence: TGTGCCAGTAATCTCGGGACTAGCGGGGAATATGAGCAGTTCTTC.

The chain recombines TRBV5-8 with TRBJ2-5; D may be TRBD2 (7 bases). Germline V CDR1 and CDR2: SGHTS, YDEGEE. The CDR3 is made up of 15 amino acids. Deletions cut 3 bases from V and 2 bases from J, with 14 bases between. CDR3: CASSWGGPPQETQYF. CDR3 DNA sequence: TGTGCCAGCAGCTGGGGGGGGCCGCCTCAAGAGACCCAGTACTTC. The full variable domain, its missing parts supplied by reference TRBV5-8 and TRBJ2-5, is EAGVTQSPTHLIKTRGQQATLRCSPISGHTSVYWYQQALGLGLQFLLWYDEGEERNRGNFPPRFSGRQFPNYSSELNVNALELEDSALYLCASSWGGPPQETQYFGPGTRLLVL.

With respect to this clone: Other DNA sequences in the sample encode the same CDR3. V usage is TRBV5-1 and J usage is TRBJ2-5; 7 positions match TRBD2. The length of the CDR3 is 14 residues. CDR1 is SGHRS, CDR2 YFSETQ, per germline. V shed 4 bases and J 0 bases; nucleotides not matched to a gene: 3. CDR3 region: CASSGGGHQETQYF. CDR3 nucleotide sequence: TGCGCCAGCAGCGGCGGGGGTCACCAAGAGACCCAGTACTTC.

The chain is built from TRBV5-1 and TRBJ2-7; 10 bases are a match to TRBD2. CDR3 length: 16 amino acids. With V trimmed by 7 bases and J by 6 bases, 16 bases remained unmatched. From germline, CDR1 is SGHRS and CDR2 YFSETQ. This CDR3 is CASGGASGSIPGEQYF. CDR3 nucleotides: TGCGCCAGCGGTGGGGCTAGCGGGAGTATTCCGGGCGAGCAGTACTTC. The variable domain in full, completed from reference TRBV5-1 and TRBJ2-7, reads KAGVTQTPRYLIKTRGQQVTLSCSPISGHRSVSWYQQTPGQGLQFLFEYFSETQRNKGNFPGRFSGRQFSNSRSEMNVSTLELGDSALYLCASGGASGSIPGEQYFGPGTRLTVT.

CDR3 nucleotides: TGTGCCAGTAGTATTCGTCCAGGGGGCGCAGGTTCACCCCTCCACTTT. Amino acids: CASSIRPGGAGSPLHF. The rearrangement links TRBV19 to TRBJ1-6; TRBD1 matches 8 bases. CDR1 and CDR2 (germline): LNHDA, SQIVND (reference sequence). CDR3 length: 16 amino acids. The V segment lost 3 bases and the J segment 9 bases; nucleotides outside the gene matches: 10.

The rearrangement joins TRBV5-4 to TRBJ1-1; maybe TRBD1 (5 bases). The CDR3 has 13 residues. Looked up from germline, CDR1 is SGHNT and CDR2 is YYREEE (reference sequence). Trimming took 2 bases from V and 1 from J, leaving 6 bases between them. The CDR3 sequence is CASSFDRNTEAFF. CDR3 in DNA: TGTGCCAGCAGCTTTGACAGGAACACTGAAGCTTTCTTT. Based on the CDR3 plus reference TRBV5-4 and TRBJ1-1, the full variable domain is ETGVTQSPTHLIKTRGQQVTLRCSSQSGHNTVSWYQQALGQGPQFIFQYYREEENGRGNFPPRFSGLQFPNYSSELNVNALELDDSALYLCASSFDRNTEAFFGQGTRLTVV.

This clone was picked up one time. Other DNA sequences in the sample encode the same CDR3. The gene calls are TRBV30 and TRBJ1-5; possible D gene TRBD1, 5 bases. The CDR3 length is 13 residues. Trimming stripped 3 bases from V and 3 bases from J, with 9 bases between. Per the germline V gene, CDR1 is GTSNPN and CDR2 is SVGIG (reference sequence). The CDR3 sequence: CAWSGGDNQPQHF. The DNA of the CDR3 is TGTGCCTGGAGCGGAGGGGACAATCAGCCCCAGCATTTT.

The chain recombines TRBV29-1 with TRBJ2-7, with a weak D call TRBD1 (6 bases). Germline CDR1 is SQVTM and CDR2 is ANQGSEA. CDR3 length equals 15 residues. The V gene lost 7 bases and the J gene lost 3 bases, with 22 bases spanning the gap. The CDR3 sequence: CSATMGAGSFYEQYF. The CDR3 DNA is TGCAGCGCCACCATGGGGGCAGGGAGTTTCTACGAGCAGTACTTC.

This clone has a handful of counts. The rearrangement uses TRBV2 and TRBJ1-6, with D possibly matching TRBD1 (6 bases). Germline V gene lookup returns CDR1 SNHLY and CDR2 FYNNEI. Trimming shortened V by 8 bases and J by 4 bases, and 12 bases separated the two germline ends. The CDR3 sequence is 14 residues long. The CDR3 region has the DNA TGTGCCAGCGTGAAGGACAGATATAATTCACCCCTCCACTTT. It specifies CASVKDRYNSPLHF.

This rearrangement joins TRBV19 to TRBJ1-1; a possible D gene is TRBD1 (6 bases). Germline CDR1 and CDR2: LNHDA and SQIVND (reference sequence). This CDR3 has 14 amino acids. Trimming left V 3 bases short and J 9 bases short, with 17 bases between. The CDR3 nucleotides read TGTGCCAGTAGTATTGGGGCACAGGGTCCCAAAGCTTTCTTT. Translating gives CASSIGAQGPKAFF.

The V and J genes are TRBV29-1 and TRBJ1-4; 9 bases align to TRBD1. In germline, CDR1 is SQVTM, CDR2 ANQGSEA. The CDR3 is 16 residues long. Trimming took 3 bases from V and 6 from J; bases not matched to a gene: 11. The CDR3 coding sequence is TGCAGCGTTGATCTAGGCCCGGGACAGGGTTATGAAAAACTGTTTTTT. Translated, it gives CSVDLGPGQGYEKLFF.

This clone has just one count. This chain joins TRBV5-1 and TRBJ2-3, with a weak D call TRBD1 (5 bases). V was pared by 0 bases and J by 3 bases, with 5 bases between. CDR1 and CDR2 (germline): SGHRS, YFSETQ. The CDR3 runs 13 residues. In DNA, the CDR3 is TGCGCCAGCAGCTTGGGACAGACAGATACGCAGTATTTT. It encodes CASSLGQTDTQYF. Together with reference TRBV5-1 and TRBJ2-3, the CDR3 gives the full variable domain: KAGVTQTPRYLIKTRGQQVTLSCSPISGHRSVSWYQQTPGQGLQFLFEYFSETQRNKGNFPGRFSGRQFSNSRSEMNVSTLELGDSALYLCASSLGQTDTQYFGPGTRLTVL.

The V gene is TRBV27, the J gene TRBJ2-7; 8 bases line up with TRBD1. Trimming removed 6 bases from V and 2 bases from J; junction bases left unmatched: 9. This CDR3 comprises 15 residues. Germline V gene lookup returns CDR1 MNHEY and CDR2 SMNVEV (reference sequence). The CDR3 coding sequence is TGTGCCAGCAGGATCTCAGGGGGCCTTCCCTACGAGCAGTACTTC. Its translation: CASRISGGLPYEQYF.

The sample holds a few counts of this clone. Other nucleotide sequences from this sample produce the same CDR3. The CDR3 sequence: CATSRDGQGAGNTIYF. CDR3 DNA: TGTGCCACCAGCAGGGACGGACAGGGAGCGGGAAACACCATATATTTT. The chain links TRBV15 to TRBJ1-3; 8 positions agree with TRBD1. V was pared by 3 bases and J by 4 bases, with 8 bases of the junction left unmatched. Germline lookup yields CDR1 LNHNV and CDR2 YYDKDF (reference sequence). This CDR3 has 16 amino acids.